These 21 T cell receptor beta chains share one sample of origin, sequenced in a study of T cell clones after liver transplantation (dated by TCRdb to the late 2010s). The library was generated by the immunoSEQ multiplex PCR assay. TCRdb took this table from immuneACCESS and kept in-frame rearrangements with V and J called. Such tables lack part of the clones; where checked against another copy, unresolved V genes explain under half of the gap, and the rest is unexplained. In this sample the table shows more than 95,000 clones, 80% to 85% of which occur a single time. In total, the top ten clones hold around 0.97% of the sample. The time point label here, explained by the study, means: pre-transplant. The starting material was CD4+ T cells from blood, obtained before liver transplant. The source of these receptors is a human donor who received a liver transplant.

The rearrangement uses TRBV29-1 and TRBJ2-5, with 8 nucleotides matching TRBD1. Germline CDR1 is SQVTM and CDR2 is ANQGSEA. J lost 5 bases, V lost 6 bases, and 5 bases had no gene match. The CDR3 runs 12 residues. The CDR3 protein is CSVRGLGETQYF. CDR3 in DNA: TGCAGCGTCAGGGGGCTAGGGGAGACCCAGTACTTC.

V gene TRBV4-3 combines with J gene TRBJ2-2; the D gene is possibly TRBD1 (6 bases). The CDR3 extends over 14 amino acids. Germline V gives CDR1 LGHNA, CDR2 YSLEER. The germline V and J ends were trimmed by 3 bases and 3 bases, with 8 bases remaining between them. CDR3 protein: CASSHTGYTGELFF. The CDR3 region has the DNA TGCGCCAGCAGCCACACAGGGTACACCGGGGAGCTGTTTTTT.

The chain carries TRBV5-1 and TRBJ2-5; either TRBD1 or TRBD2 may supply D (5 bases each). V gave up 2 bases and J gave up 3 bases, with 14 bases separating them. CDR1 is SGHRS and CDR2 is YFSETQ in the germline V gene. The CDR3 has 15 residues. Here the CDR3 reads CASSFGADAKETQYF. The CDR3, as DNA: TGCGCCAGCAGCTTCGGGGCAGACGCGAAAGAGACCCAGTACTTC.

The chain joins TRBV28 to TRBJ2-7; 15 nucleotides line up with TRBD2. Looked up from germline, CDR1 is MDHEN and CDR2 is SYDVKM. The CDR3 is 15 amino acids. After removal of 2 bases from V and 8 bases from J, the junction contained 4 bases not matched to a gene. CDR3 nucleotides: TGTGCCAGCAGTTTACCCGGGACTAGCGGGAGGCAGCAGTACTTC. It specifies CASSLPGTSGRQQYF. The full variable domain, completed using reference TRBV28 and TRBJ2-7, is DVKVTQSSRYLVKRTGEKVFLECVQDMDHENMFWYRQDPGLGLRLIYFSYDVKMKEKGDIPEGYSVSREKKERFSLILESASTNQTSMYLCASSLPGTSGRQQYFGPGTRLTVT.

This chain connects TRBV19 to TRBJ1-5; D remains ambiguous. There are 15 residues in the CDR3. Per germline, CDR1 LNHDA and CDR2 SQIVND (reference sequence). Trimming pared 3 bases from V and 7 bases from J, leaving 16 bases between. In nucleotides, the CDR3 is TGTGCCAGTAGTATCCAGTCCCCGGGCCAGCAGCCCCAGCATTTT. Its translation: CASSIQSPGQQPQHF.

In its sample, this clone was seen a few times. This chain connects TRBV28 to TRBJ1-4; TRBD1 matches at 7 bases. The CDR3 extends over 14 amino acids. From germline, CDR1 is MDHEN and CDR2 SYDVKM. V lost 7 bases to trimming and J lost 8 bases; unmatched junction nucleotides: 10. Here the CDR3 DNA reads TGTGCCAGCAAGAGAAAGGAGGGGGCGGAAAAACTGTTTTTT. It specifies CASKRKEGAEKLFF.

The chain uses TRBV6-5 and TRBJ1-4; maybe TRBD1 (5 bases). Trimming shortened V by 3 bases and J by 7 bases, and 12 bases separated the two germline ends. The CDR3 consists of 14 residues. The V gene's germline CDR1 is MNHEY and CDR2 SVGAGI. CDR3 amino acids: CASSYRDRTEKLFF. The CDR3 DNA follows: TGTGCCAGCAGTTATCGTGACAGAACTGAAAAACTGTTTTTT.

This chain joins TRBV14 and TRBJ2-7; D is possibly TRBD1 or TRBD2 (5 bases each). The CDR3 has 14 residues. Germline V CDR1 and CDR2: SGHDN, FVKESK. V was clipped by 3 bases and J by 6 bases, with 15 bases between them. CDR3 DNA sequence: TGTGCCAGCAGCCAGGTTCGGGGACCTGGCGAGCAGTACTTC. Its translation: CASSQVRGPGEQYF.

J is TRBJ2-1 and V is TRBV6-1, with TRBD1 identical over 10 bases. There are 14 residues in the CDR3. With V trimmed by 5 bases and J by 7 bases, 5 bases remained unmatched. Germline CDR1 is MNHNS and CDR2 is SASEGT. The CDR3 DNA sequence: TGTGCCAGCAGTCCGGGACAGGGGAGGAATGAGCAGTTCTTC. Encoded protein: CASSPGQGRNEQFF.

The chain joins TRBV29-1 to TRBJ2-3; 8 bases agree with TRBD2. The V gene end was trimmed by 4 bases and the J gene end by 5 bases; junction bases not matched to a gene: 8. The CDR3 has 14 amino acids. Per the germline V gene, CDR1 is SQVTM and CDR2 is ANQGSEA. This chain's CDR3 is CSVAFGGAEDTQYF. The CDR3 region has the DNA TGCAGCGTTGCCTTCGGGGGGGCCGAAGATACGCAGTATTTT.

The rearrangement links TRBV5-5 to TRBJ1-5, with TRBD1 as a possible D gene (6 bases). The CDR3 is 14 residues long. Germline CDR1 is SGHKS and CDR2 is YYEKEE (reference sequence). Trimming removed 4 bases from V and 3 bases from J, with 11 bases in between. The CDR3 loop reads CASSLRDNNQPQHF. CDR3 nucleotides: TGTGCCAGCAGCCTCCGGGACAACAATCAGCCCCAGCATTTT.

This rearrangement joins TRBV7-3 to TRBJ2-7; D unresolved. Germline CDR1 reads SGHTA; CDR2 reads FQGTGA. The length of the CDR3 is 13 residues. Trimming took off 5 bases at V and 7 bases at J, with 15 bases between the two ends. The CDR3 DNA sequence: TGTGCCAGCAGCAACGCCCACCTGGGTGAGCAGTACTTC. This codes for CASSNAHLGEQYF.

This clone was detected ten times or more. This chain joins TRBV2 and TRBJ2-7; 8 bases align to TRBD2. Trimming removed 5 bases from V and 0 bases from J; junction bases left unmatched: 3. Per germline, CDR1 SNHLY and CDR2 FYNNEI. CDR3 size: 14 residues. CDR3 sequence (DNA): TGTGCCAGCAGTCCGACTAGCGCCTCCTACGAGCAGTACTTC. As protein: CASSPTSASYEQYF.

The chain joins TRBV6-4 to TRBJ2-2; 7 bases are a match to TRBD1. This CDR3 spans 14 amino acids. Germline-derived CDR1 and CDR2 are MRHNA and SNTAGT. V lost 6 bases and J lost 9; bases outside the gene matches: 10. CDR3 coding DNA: TGTGCCAGCAGCCCGGGACAGATCGTTTGGGAGCTGTTTTTT. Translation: CASSPGQIVWELFF.

The CDR3 DNA reads as TGTGCCAGCAGTGTCTGGTCAGATACGCAGTATTTT. This gives the protein CASSVWSDTQYF. V gene TRBV28 combines with J gene TRBJ2-3; D is unclear. The V and J ends lost 5 bases and 4 bases respectively, with 7 bases between them. The CDR3 length is 12 residues. The germline CDR1 and CDR2 sequences are MDHEN and SYDVKM. Filled out from reference TRBV28 and TRBJ2-3, the complete variable domain reads DVKVTQSSRYLVKRTGEKVFLECVQDMDHENMFWYRQDPGLGLRLIYFSYDVKMKEKGDIPEGYSVSREKKERFSLILESASTNQTSMYLCASSVWSDTQYFGPGTRLTVL.

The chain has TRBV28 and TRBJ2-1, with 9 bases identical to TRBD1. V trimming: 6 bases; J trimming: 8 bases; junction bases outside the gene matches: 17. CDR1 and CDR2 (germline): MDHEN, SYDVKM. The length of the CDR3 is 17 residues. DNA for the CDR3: TGTGCCAGCAGAGCTGCCATCGGGACAGGGACCTTGGATGAGCAGTTCTTC. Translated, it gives CASRAAIGTGTLDEQFF.

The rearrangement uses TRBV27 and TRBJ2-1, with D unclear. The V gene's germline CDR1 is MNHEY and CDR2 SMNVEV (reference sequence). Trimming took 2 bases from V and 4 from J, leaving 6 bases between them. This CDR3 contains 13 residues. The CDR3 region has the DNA TGTGCCAGCAGTTTACCCCCATACAATGAGCAGTTCTTC. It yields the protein CASSLPPYNEQFF.

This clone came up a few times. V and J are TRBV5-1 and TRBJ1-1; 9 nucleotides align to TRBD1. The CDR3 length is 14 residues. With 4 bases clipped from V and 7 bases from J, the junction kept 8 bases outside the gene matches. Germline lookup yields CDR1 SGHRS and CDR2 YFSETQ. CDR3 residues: CASSRGRTGVEAFF. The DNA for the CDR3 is TGCGCCAGCAGCCGAGGCCGGACAGGGGTTGAAGCTTTCTTT.

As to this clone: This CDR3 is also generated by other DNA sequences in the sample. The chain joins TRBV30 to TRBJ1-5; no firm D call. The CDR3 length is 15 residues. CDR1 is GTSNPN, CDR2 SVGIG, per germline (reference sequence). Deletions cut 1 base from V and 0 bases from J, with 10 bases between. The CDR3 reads CAWSAGGNSNQPQHF. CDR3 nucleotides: TGTGCCTGGAGTGCAGGCGGTAATAGCAATCAGCCCCAGCATTTT.

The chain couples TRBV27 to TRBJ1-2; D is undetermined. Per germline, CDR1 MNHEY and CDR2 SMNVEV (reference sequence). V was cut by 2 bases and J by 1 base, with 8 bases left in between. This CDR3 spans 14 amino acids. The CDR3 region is CASSLQRDNYGYTF. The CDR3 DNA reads TGTGCCAGCAGTTTACAGAGGGATAACTATGGCTACACCTTC.

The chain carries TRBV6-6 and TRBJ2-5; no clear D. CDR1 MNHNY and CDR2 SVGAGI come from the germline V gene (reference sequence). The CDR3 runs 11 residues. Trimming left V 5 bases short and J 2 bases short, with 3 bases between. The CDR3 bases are TGTGCCAGCAGTCAGCAAGAGACCCAGTACTTC. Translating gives CASSQQETQYF.